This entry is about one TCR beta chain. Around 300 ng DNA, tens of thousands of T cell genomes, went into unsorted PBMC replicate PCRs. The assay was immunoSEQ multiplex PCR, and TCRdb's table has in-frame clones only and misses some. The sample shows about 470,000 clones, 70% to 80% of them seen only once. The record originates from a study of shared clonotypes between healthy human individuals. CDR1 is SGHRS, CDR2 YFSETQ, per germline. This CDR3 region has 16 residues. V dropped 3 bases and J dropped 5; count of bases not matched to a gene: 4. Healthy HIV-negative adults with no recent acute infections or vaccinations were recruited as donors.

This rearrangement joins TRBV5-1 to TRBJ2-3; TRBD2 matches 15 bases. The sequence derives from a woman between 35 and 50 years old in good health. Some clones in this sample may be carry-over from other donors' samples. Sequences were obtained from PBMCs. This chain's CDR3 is CASSSGLAGGLDTQYF. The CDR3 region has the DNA TGCGCCAGCAGCTCGGGACTAGCGGGAGGCTTAGATACGCAGTATTTT.